The 3 T cell receptor beta chains below come from one sample, sequenced in a study of neurological immune-mediated disorders. TCRdb fed the 5' RACE reads into MiXCR, producing one record per CDR3 protein. Here the sample spans roughly 120,000 distinct CDR3 sequences, roughly 3.2% being singletons. The sequenced sample consisted of PBMCs. The receptors were sampled from a woman in her twenties or thirties with multiple sclerosis.

This clonotype was seen at least ten times. V is TRBV28 and J is TRBJ1-2; D is ambiguous. The CDR3 has 14 residues. Germline assignment: CDR1 MDHEN and CDR2 SYDVKM. The ends were cut back, 5 bases at V and 5 bases at J, with 15 bases in the middle. This chain's CDR3 is CASSVRWSQYGYTF. DNA for the CDR3: TGTGCCAGCAGTGTTAGATGGAGCCAATATGGCTACACCTTC.

This clonotype was seen repeatedly, ten times or more. J is TRBJ2-1 and V is TRBV5-1, with TRBD2 matching over 10 bases. This CDR3 is built from 16 residues. V shed 0 bases and J 6 bases; nucleotides not matched to a gene: 6. Germline lookup yields CDR1 SGHRS and CDR2 YFSETQ. CDR3 coding DNA: TGCGCCAGCAGCTTGGCGGGTAGCGGGAGGACCAATGAGCAGTTCTTC. Translation: CASSLAGSGRTNEQFF.

This clonotype was detected ten times or more. The rearrangement uses TRBV5-6 and TRBJ1-6; the D gene is possibly TRBD1 (5 bases). Trimming removed 4 bases at V and 9 bases at J, with 23 bases between. Germline-derived CDR1 and CDR2 are SGHDT and YYEEEE. The CDR3 has 17 residues. CDR3 in DNA: TGTGCCAGCAGCAGAAAACAGGACGTCGGGGTAGGTTCACCCCTCCACTTT. This encodes CASSRKQDVGVGSPLHF.